This T cell receptor beta chain was sequenced for a study of blood T cell repertoires in COVID-19. Across the study: Sites in the United States, Italy and Spain provided acute and convalescent COVID-19 samples. The cDNA or gDNA used as material had been derived from T cells, B-cell-depleted T cells, or PBMCs.

CDR1 SGHAT and CDR2 FQNNGV come from the germline V gene. Trimming pared 3 bases from V and 4 bases from J, leaving 12 bases between. The CDR3 extends over 15 amino acids. In the original processing: Reference gene primer amplification in the assay estimated nucleated cell counts. Some clones are missing from TCRdb's copy, which holds only in-frame ones; the method was immunoSEQ multiplex PCR. The DNA was the basis for D and trimming; V, J and clone size are from that table. The data show about 120,000 clones, 60% to 85% seen once. The TCR comes from a human donor with acute or convalescent COVID-19. The donor label of this sample is uncertain. The sample was peripheral blood. V gene TRBV11-2 combines with J gene TRBJ2-2, with TRBD1 as a possible D gene (6 bases). The CDR3: CASSLTGPGTGELFF. CDR3 nucleotides: TGTGCCAGCAGCTTGACAGGACCCGGCACCGGGGAGCTGTTTTTT. Filled out from reference TRBV11-2 and TRBJ2-2, the complete variable domain reads EAGVAQSPRYKIIEKRQSVAFWCNPISGHATLYWYQQILGQGPKLLIQFQNNGVVDDSQLPKDRFSAERLKGVDSTLKIQPAKLEDSAVYLCASSLTGPGTGELFFGEGSRLTVL.